These 11 T cell receptor beta chains were all obtained from the same sample, sequenced in a study of blood T cell repertoires in COVID-19. Sequencing was performed with immunoSEQ multiplex PCR; in TCRdb, only in-frame clones are kept and a portion is missing. The sample records 80,000 to 95,000 clones, over 80% being singletons. The sequenced material came from peripheral blood. The origin of the receptors is a woman aged 80 or over with active or convalescent COVID-19.

The gene calls are TRBV5-1 and TRBJ2-1; D gene uncertain. Germline CDR1 SGHRS, CDR2 YFSETQ. V lost 2 bases to trimming and J lost 8 bases, with 20 bases between them. The length of the CDR3 is 16 residues. DNA of the CDR3: TGCGCCAGCAGCTTTGGGCCTACTTCAAGGTTGGATGAGCAGTTCTTC. Translated, it gives CASSFGPTSRLDEQFF.

The chain recombines TRBV2 with TRBJ2-1, with 13 bases matching TRBD2. The trim removed 10 bases at V and 8 bases at J, leaving 5 bases unmatched. The CDR3 loop spans 13 amino acids. Germline loops: CDR1 SNHLY, CDR2 FYNNEI. This CDR3 reads CATGLAGRDEQFF. The CDR3 coding sequence is TGTGCCACGGGACTAGCGGGACGAGATGAGCAGTTCTTC.

The V gene is TRBV5-5, the J gene TRBJ1-1; TRBD1 might be the D (6 bases). Between the trimmed V and J ends, which lost 2 bases and 0 bases, there was a span of 14 bases. Germline CDR1 is SGHKS and CDR2 is YYEKEE (reference sequence). This CDR3 region has 16 residues. CDR3 amino acids: CASSFFQGSMNTEAFF. For the CDR3, the DNA is TGTGCCAGCAGCTTTTTCCAGGGGTCGATGAACACTGAAGCTTTCTTT. Full variable domain (outside the CDR3, taken from reference TRBV5-5 and TRBJ1-1): DAGVTQSPTHLIKTRGQQVTLRCSPISGHKSVSWYQQVLGQGPQFIFQYYEKEERGRGNFPDRFSARQFPNYSSELNVNALLLGDSALYLCASSFFQGSMNTEAFFGQGTRLTVV.

The chain has TRBV5-1 and TRBJ1-3, with D possibly matching TRBD1 (6 bases). The CDR3 sequence is 17 residues long. The germline V gene encodes CDR1 SGHRS and CDR2 YFSETQ. The V gene lost 0 bases and the J gene lost 0 bases, with 13 bases spanning the gap. The CDR3 region is CASSLAPNRDSGNTIYF. CDR3 sequence (DNA): TGCGCCAGCAGCTTGGCCCCTAACAGGGACTCTGGAAACACCATATATTTT.

This chain uses TRBV18 with TRBJ2-1; TRBD2 matches 8 bases. The germline V gene encodes CDR1 KGHSH and CDR2 LQKENI. With V trimmed by 2 bases and J by 4 bases, 4 bases remained unmatched. The CDR3 contains 15 residues. CDR3 sequence reads: CASSPTSGGYNEQFF. The CDR3 DNA reads as TGTGCCAGCTCACCAACCAGCGGGGGATACAATGAGCAGTTCTTC. The complete variable domain, with remaining parts taken from reference TRBV18 and TRBJ2-1, reads NAGVMQNPRHLVRRRGQEARLRCSPMKGHSHVYWYRQLPEEGLKFMVYLQKENIIDESGMPKERFSAEFPKEGPSILRIQQVVRGDSAAYFCASSPTSGGYNEQFFGPGTRLTVL.

This clone showed up just a few times. V gene TRBV19 combines with J gene TRBJ1-5, with 7 positions matching TRBD1. The germline CDR1 and CDR2 sequences are LNHDA and SQIVND (reference sequence). With 5 bases clipped from V and 8 bases from J, the junction kept 12 bases outside the gene matches. This CDR3 contains 15 residues. The DNA of the CDR3 is TGTGCCAGTAGTCCCGGACAGGTAGGAGGGGAGCCCCAGCATTTT. This sequence encodes CASSPGQVGGEPQHF. Combining the CDR3 with reference TRBV19 and TRBJ1-5 gives the whole variable domain DGGITQSPKYLFRKEGQNVTLSCEQNLNHDAMYWYRQDPGQGLRLIYYSQIVNDFQKGDIAEGYSVSREKKESFPLTVTSAQKNPTAFYLCASSPGQVGGEPQHFGDGTRLSIL.

The genes are TRBV28 and TRBJ2-3, with TRBD2 matching 7 bases. J was trimmed by 7 bases and V by 3 bases; bases with no gene match: 7. The CDR3 runs 14 residues. Looked up from germline, CDR1 is MDHEN and CDR2 is SYDVKM. This CDR3 is CASSLAGAENTQYF. The CDR3 DNA reads as TGTGCCAGCAGTTTGGCGGGAGCTGAAAATACGCAGTATTTT.

This chain joins TRBV14 and TRBJ2-2, with TRBD1 identical over 11 bases. Trimming removed 2 bases from V and 6 bases from J; junction bases left unmatched: 2. This CDR3 contains 15 residues. Germline values: CDR1 SGHDN, CDR2 FVKESK. CDR3 nucleotide sequence: TGTGCCAGCAGCCAACGGACAGGGGGCTCCGGGGAGCTGTTTTTT. It specifies CASSQRTGGSGELFF.

The chain combines TRBV4-1 with TRBJ2-5; TRBD2 matches 11 bases. Losses at the gene ends were 1 base for V and 3 bases for J; bases not matched to a gene: 4. Germline-derived CDR1 and CDR2 are MGHRA and YSYEKL. The CDR3 is 16 residues long. The CDR3 region is CASSQVAGGPEETQYF. In DNA form, the CDR3 reads TGCGCCAGCAGCCAAGTAGCGGGGGGGCCAGAAGAGACCCAGTACTTC.

This clone was counted once. The J gene is TRBJ2-1, the V gene TRBV5-3; 7 positions agree with TRBD2. TRBV5-3 is an ORF, with its function uncertain. Germline trimming cut 4 bases from V and 9 bases from J; bases unmatched to any gene: 10. The CDR3 length is 14 residues. The CDR3 is CARSHLPASGEQFF. CDR3 in DNA: TGTGCCAGAAGCCATCTTCCCGCTAGCGGTGAGCAGTTCTTC.

This clone was seen just once. The V and J genes are TRBV11-3 and TRBJ2-5; no clear D gene. Looked up from germline, CDR1 is SGHNT and CDR2 is YENEEA. This CDR3 has 13 residues. With 3 bases removed from V and 2 bases from J, the gap between germline ends came to 7 bases. The CDR3 loop reads CASSFSRQETQYF. CDR3 in DNA: TGTGCCAGCAGCTTCTCTAGGCAAGAGACCCAGTACTTC. Combining the CDR3 with reference TRBV11-3 and TRBJ2-5 gives the whole variable domain EAGVVQSPRYKIIEKKQPVAFWCNPISGHNTLYWYLQNLGQGPELLIRYENEEAVDDSQLPKDRFSAERLKGVDSTLKIQPAELGDSAVYLCASSFSRQETQYFGPGTRLLVL.